These T cell receptor beta chains were read from a single sample in a study of blood T cell repertoires in COVID-19. Profiling relied on immunoSEQ multiplex PCR, and the TCRdb table lists in-frame clones only, not all of them. Of 60,000 or so clones in the sample, 85% to 90% are singletons; the top ten hold around 8%. The sample taken for sequencing was peripheral blood. The receptors were sampled from a human donor with active COVID-19. The donor label of this sample is uncertain. Each CDR3 is given with its conserved first and last residue. The D gene is left open where the match is weak. Clone size, where shown, is once, few, many, or a class for clones that have expanded.

j_call: TRBJ2-5; d_call: TRBD2; v_call: TRBV7-2; clone_size: NA; cdr3_aa: CASSLLAGVVRETQYF; cdr3_nt: TGTGCCAGCAGCTTACTGGCGGGAGTTGTTAGAGAGACCCAGTACTTC
j_call: TRBJ1-6; d_call: NA; v_call: TRBV15; clone_size: NA; cdr3_aa: CATSRGGKNSPLHF; cdr3_nt: TGTGCCACCAGCAGAGGCGGGAAAAATTCACCCCTCCACTTT
j_call: TRBJ2-7; d_call: TRBD2; v_call: TRBV27; clone_size: NA; cdr3_aa: CASTSSGGPYEQYF; cdr3_nt: TGTGCCAGCACGTCTAGCGGGGGGCCCTACGAGCAGTACTTC
j_call: TRBJ2-2; d_call: NA; v_call: TRBV9; clone_size: NA; cdr3_aa: CASSVESAGELFF; cdr3_nt: TGTGCCAGCAGCGTAGAAAGCGCCGGGGAGCTGTTTTTT
j_call: TRBJ2-1; d_call: TRBD1; v_call: TRBV7-9; clone_size: NA; cdr3_aa: CASSLALGTGVDNEQFF; cdr3_nt: TGTGCCAGCAGCTTAGCGCTAGGGACAGGGGTAGACAATGAGCAGTTCTTC
j_call: TRBJ1-6; d_call: NA; v_call: TRBV5-1; clone_size: NA; cdr3_aa: CASSLVGGASSYNSPLHF; cdr3_nt: TGCGCCAGCAGCTTGGTCGGCGGCGCGAGCTCCTATAATTCACCCCTCCACTTT
j_call: TRBJ2-7; d_call: NA; v_call: TRBV4-1; clone_size: once; cdr3_aa: CASSYGLAQGEAQYF; cdr3_nt: TGCGCCAGCAGCTACGGACTAGCCCAGGGGGAGGCGCAGTACTTC
j_call: TRBJ2-4; d_call: TRBD1; v_call: TRBV18; clone_size: once; cdr3_aa: CASSPRQGDIQYF; cdr3_nt: TGTGCCAGCTCACCCAGACAGGGTGACATTCAGTACTTC
j_call: TRBJ2-1; d_call: TRBD2; v_call: TRBV5-4; clone_size: once; cdr3_aa: CASSSPTSGTIYNEQFF; cdr3_nt: TGTGCCAGCAGCTCTCCCACTAGCGGGACCATATACAATGAGCAGTTCTTC
j_call: TRBJ2-3; d_call: TRBD2; v_call: TRBV9; clone_size: NA; cdr3_aa: CASSGGGSSGSYTQYF; cdr3_nt: TGTGCCAGCAGCGGGGGGGGTTCTAGCGGGAGTTATACGCAGTATTTT
j_call: TRBJ2-1; d_call: TRBD1; v_call: TRBV18; clone_size: NA; cdr3_aa: CASSLQGAGMDEQFF; cdr3_nt: TGTGCCAGCTCACTACAGGGGGCGGGAATGGATGAGCAGTTCTTC
j_call: TRBJ2-7; d_call: TRBD1; v_call: TRBV2; clone_size: NA; cdr3_aa: CASSEGQGTYEQYF; cdr3_nt: TGTGCCAGCAGTGAGGGACAGGGGACCTACGAGCAGTACTTC
j_call: TRBJ2-7; d_call: TRBD1; v_call: TRBV27; clone_size: NA; cdr3_aa: CASSLSGTGLGEQYF; cdr3_nt: TGTGCCAGCAGTTTATCCGGGACAGGGTTGGGGGAGCAGTACTTC
j_call: TRBJ1-1; d_call: NA; v_call: TRBV18; clone_size: NA; cdr3_aa: CASSPQTTNTEAFF; cdr3_nt: TGTGCCAGCTCACCCCAGACAACGAACACTGAAGCTTTCTTT
j_call: TRBJ1-4; d_call: TRBD1; v_call: TRBV5-1; clone_size: NA; cdr3_aa: CASSTRGTGSEKLFF; cdr3_nt: TGCGCCAGCAGCACGAGAGGGACAGGGAGCGAAAAACTGTTTTTT
j_call: TRBJ2-7; d_call: TRBD2; v_call: TRBV7-7; clone_size: once; cdr3_aa: CASSPGLVGRGPEQYF; cdr3_nt: TGTGCTAGCAGCCCGGGACTAGTCGGAAGGGGCCCCGAGCAGTACTTC
j_call: TRBJ2-7; d_call: TRBD1; v_call: TRBV18; clone_size: NA; cdr3_aa: CASSPGQVDEQYF; cdr3_nt: TGTGCCAGCTCACCGGGACAGGTAGACGAGCAGTACTTC
j_call: TRBJ2-7; d_call: TRBD1; v_call: TRBV6-5; clone_size: NA; cdr3_aa: CASSKPGQRSYEQYF; cdr3_nt: TGTGCCAGCAGTAAACCGGGACAGAGGTCCTACGAGCAGTACTTC
j_call: TRBJ2-4; d_call: NA; v_call: TRBV19; clone_size: NA; cdr3_aa: CASSEGDKNIQYF; cdr3_nt: TGTGCCAGTTCCGAAGGGGACAAAAACATTCAGTACTTC
j_call: TRBJ2-7; d_call: NA; v_call: TRBV5-8; clone_size: NA; cdr3_aa: CASSSGGWTYEQYF; cdr3_nt: TGTGCCAGCAGCTCAGGGGGGTGGACCTACGAGCAGTACTTC
j_call: TRBJ2-7; d_call: TRBD2; v_call: TRBV11-2; clone_size: NA; cdr3_aa: CASSLGFGRVSEQYF; cdr3_nt: TGTGCCAGCAGCCTAGGTTTTGGGAGGGTCTCCGAGCAGTACTTC
j_call: TRBJ2-4; d_call: NA; v_call: TRBV19; clone_size: NA; cdr3_aa: CASSMVGQAKNIQYF; cdr3_nt: TGTGCCAGTAGTATGGTCGGACAGGCCAAAAACATTCAGTACTTC